A single sample is the source of the 27 T cell receptor beta chains below, sequenced in a study of tumor-infiltrating lymphocytes in primary liver carcinoma. The tissue used was unsorted bulk material of about 19-30 mg. RNA and DNA were co-extracted from it with the AllPrep DNA/RNA mini kit. From around 520 ng of total RNA, TCR beta-specific cDNA was reverse-transcribed using a constant-region primer. Employing slightly modified ARM-PCR, three nested multiplex PCR rounds were run, and these gave rise to the TCR beta libraries. Forward primers for TRBV1-TRBV30 and a C-beta reverse primer served the first two PCR rounds, at 10 cycles each. Each CDR3 protein gets one entry after TCRdb re-called the multiplex PCR reads with MiXCR. The table records approximately 37,000 distinct CDR3 sequences, 75% of them present only once. The sequenced sample consisted of tumor-adjacent normal liver tissue. The receptor set was obtained from a middle-aged man with primary liver carcinoma and hepatitis B virus infection.

This clonotype was counted once. The gene calls are TRBV29-1 and TRBJ1-1; 7 positions agree with TRBD1. The germline gives CDR1 SQVTM, CDR2 ANQGSEA. There are 15 residues in the CDR3. Losses at the gene ends were 8 bases for V and 0 bases for J; bases not matched to a gene: 12. CDR3 amino acids: CSTVVVGGLNTEAFF. In DNA form, the CDR3 reads TGCAGCACCGTTGTTGTAGGGGGCTTGAACACTGAAGCTTTCTTT.

This clonotype has only one observation. One end of the junction is discordant with germline, which a read error may explain. This chain uses TRBV7-9 with TRBJ1-2; 11 nucleotides align to TRBD1. Per germline, CDR1 SEHNR and CDR2 FQNEAQ (reference sequence). This CDR3 is 14 amino acids long. This CDR3 is CAGRWDRGFHWYTF. The DNA of the CDR3 is TGTGCCGGCAGATGGGACAGGGGGTTTCATTGGTACACCTTC.

This chain connects TRBV29-1 to TRBJ1-3; no firm D call. V gave up 8 bases and J gave up 0 bases, with 11 bases separating them. The germline CDR1 and CDR2 sequences are SQVTM and ANQGSEA. The CDR3 has 13 amino acids. DNA of the CDR3: TGCAGCATGGTAACTAGCTCTGGAAACACCATATATTTT. Amino acids: CSMVTSSGNTIYF. The full variable domain, rest sourced from reference TRBV29-1 and TRBJ1-3, is SAVISQKPSRDICQRGTSLTIQCQVDSQVTMMFWYRQQPGQSLTLIATANQGSEATYESGFVIDKFPISRPNLTFSTLTVSNMSPEDSSIYLCSMVTSSGNTIYFGEGSWLTVV.

The rearrangement joins TRBV29-1 to TRBJ1-1; 8 nucleotides match TRBD1. The CDR3 spans 12 residues. Germline loops: CDR1 SQVTM, CDR2 ANQGSEA. The CDR3 sequence is CNAGTGNTEAFF. The CDR3 DNA reads as TGCAACGCCGGGACAGGGAACACTGAAGCTTTCTTT. Full variable domain (rest looked up from reference TRBV29-1 and TRBJ1-1): SAVISQKPSRDICQRGTSLTIQCQVDSQVTMMFWYRQQPGQSLTLIATANQGSEATYESGFVIDKFPISRPNLTFSTLTVSNMSPEDSSIYLCNAGTGNTEAFFGQGTRLTVV.

Notes on this clonotype: An end of the junction does not agree with germline; a read error may underlie this. J is TRBJ1-5 and V is TRBV28; D unresolved. Germline lookup yields CDR1 MDHEN and CDR2 SYDVKM. The CDR3 has 15 amino acids. CDR3 residues: CASSLYRGDNQPQHF. In DNA, the CDR3 is TGTGCCAGCAGTTTATACCGGGGTGACAATCAGCCTCAGCATTTT.

In regard to this clonotype: Without the conserved terminal phenylalanine or tryptophan, this CDR3 likely stems from a read error. The DNA is left out, because the CDR3 cannot be placed on it with certainty; the CDR3 is given as TCRdb lists it. The chain couples TRBV29-1 to TRBJ1-1. Germline V gene data show CDR1 as SQVTM and CDR2 as ANQGSEA. The CDR3 length equals 15 residues, ends included. CDR3 sequence reads: CNVGGGWGMNTEPFI.

On this clonotype itself: Mismatch with germline at one junction end may stem from a read error. The V call is TRBV7-8, the J call TRBJ1-6; no definite D call. This CDR3 has 17 amino acids. Per germline, CDR1 SGHVS and CDR2 FQNEAQ. For the CDR3, the DNA is TGTGCCAACAGCTTACCCCCTCGCGGGATCCTTAATTCACCCCTCCACTTT. It specifies CANSLPPRGILNSPLHF. Full variable domain (missing parts from reference TRBV7-8 and TRBJ1-6): GAGVSQSPRYKVAKRGQDVALRCDPISGHVSLFWYQQALGQGPEFLTYFQNEAQLDKSGLPSDRFFAERPEGSVSTLKIQRTQQEDSAVYLCANSLPPRGILNSPLHFGNGTRLTVT.

Notes on this clonotype: The CDR3 end shows no conserved phenylalanine or tryptophan, and so a read error is likely. This chain uses TRBV14 with TRBJ2-1; no definite D call. Germline V gives CDR1 SGHDN, CDR2 FVKESK. V lost 4 bases to trimming and J lost 11 bases, with 12 bases between them. The CDR3 runs 12 residues. This CDR3 reads CASSPRANKQFL. For the CDR3, the DNA is TGTGCCAGCAGCCCAAGGGCGAATAAGCAGTTCCTC.

This clonotype was seen a single time. V and J are TRBV7-8 and TRBJ2-1, with 7 positions matching TRBD2. Germline CDR1 reads SGHVS; CDR2 reads FQNEAQ. The CDR3 covers 16 residues. V shed 2 bases and J 4 bases; nucleotides not matched to a gene: 8. Here the CDR3 reads CASSLNGGRSYNEQFF. CDR3 in DNA: TGTGCCAGCAGCTTAAATGGCGGGAGAAGTTACAATGAGCAGTTCTTC. Filled out from reference TRBV7-8 and TRBJ2-1, the complete variable domain reads GAGVSQSPRYKVAKRGQDVALRCDPISGHVSLFWYQQALGQGPEFLTYFQNEAQLDKSGLPSDRFFAERPEGSVSTLKIQRTQQEDSAVYLCASSLNGGRSYNEQFFGPGTRLTVL.

Turning to this clonotype: At one end the junction does not follow the germline gene, possibly because of a read error. V usage is TRBV5-1 and J usage is TRBJ2-1, with 10 bases fitting TRBD2. From germline, CDR1 is SGHRS and CDR2 YFSETQ. This CDR3 contains 14 residues. The CDR3 loop reads CVSTLAGGYSEQFF. In DNA form, the CDR3 reads TGCGTCAGCACGTTAGCGGGAGGTTACAGTGAGCAGTTCTTC. The full variable domain, completed using reference TRBV5-1 and TRBJ2-1, is KAGVTQTPRYLIKTRGQQVTLSCSPISGHRSVSWYQQTPGQGLQFLFEYFSETQRNKGNFPGRFSGRQFSNSRSEMNVSTLELGDSALYLCVSTLAGGYSEQFFGPGTRLTVL.

Details on this clonotype: The junction and the germline gene differ at one end; a read error may be behind it. The chain carries TRBV6-1 and TRBJ1-5; a possible D gene is TRBD1 (6 bases). The CDR3 contains 14 residues. CDR1 and CDR2 from the germline V gene are MNHNS and SASEGT. The CDR3 DNA sequence: TGTACCAGCAGTGAATCAGGGGAAGTCCGGCCCCAGCATTTT. Translation gives CTSSESGEVRPQHF.

This clonotype has at least ten counts. V is TRBV6-5 and J is TRBJ2-7; weak D call: TRBD2 (6 bases). The CDR3 totals 16 residues. Deletions cut 0 bases from V and 2 bases from J, with 14 bases between. Germline CDR1 reads MNHEY; CDR2 reads SVGAGI. The CDR3 nucleotides read TGTGCCAGCAGTTACTCCCTCGGAGGGGAGGCCTACGAGCAGTACTTC. Its translation: CASSYSLGGEAYEQYF.

This clonotype was counted a single time. Since the CDR3 does not end with the conserved phenylalanine or tryptophan, this likely comes from a read error. This rearrangement joins TRBV4-2 to TRBJ2-2; TRBD1 is a possible D gene (6 bases). The CDR3 has 15 amino acids. The germline gives CDR1 LGHNA, CDR2 YNFKEQ. In DNA, the CDR3 is TGTGCTAGCAGTCAGGGGCGAGACGACGCCGGGGAGCTGTTTCTT. Translated, it gives CASSQGRDDAGELFL.

Regarding this clonotype: One end of the junction fails to match germline, which may point to a read error. V gene TRBV4-1 combines with J gene TRBJ1-1; TRBD1 agrees at 7 bases. Germline CDR1 and CDR2: MGHRA and YSYEKL. There are 15 residues in the CDR3. CDR3 coding DNA: TGCGCCAGCAGTCCATCCTGGGGACAGAACACTGAAGTTTTCTTT. Translation: CASSPSWGQNTEVFF.

This chain joins TRBV10-2 and TRBJ1-1; unclear D gene. There are 13 residues in the CDR3. Germline lookup yields CDR1 WSHSY and CDR2 SAAADI. The CDR3 bases are TGCGCGTTCAGTGAAGTAGAGAACACTGAAGCTTTCTTT. This codes for CAFSEVENTEAFF.

Remarks on this clonotype: One end of the junction is discordant with germline, which a read error may explain. The chain employs TRBV11-2 and TRBJ2-4; TRBD2 might be the D (5 bases). Germline V gene sequence: CDR1 SGHAT, CDR2 FQNNGV. This CDR3 has 14 residues. The CDR3: CASSSGIEDNIQYF. CDR3 DNA: TGTGCCAGCAGCTCCGGGATAGAGGATAACATTCAATACTTC.

Turning to this clonotype: Compared with germline, one end of the junction differs, possibly owing to a read error. The chain is built from TRBV29-1 and TRBJ2-3; 7 bases match TRBD2. Germline CDR1 SQVTM, CDR2 ANQGSEA. The CDR3 consists of 12 residues. The CDR3 protein is CSLEDRGDTQYF. The CDR3 DNA is TGCAGCCTTGAAGATCGGGGGGACACGCAGTATTTT.

This clonotype has a single count. The V call is TRBV29-1, the J call TRBJ2-7, with D perhaps matching TRBD1 or TRBD2 (5 bases each). Germline V gives CDR1 SQVTM, CDR2 ANQGSEA. CDR3 size: 15 residues. The CDR3 DNA is TGCAACGCCATGACATCTGGGACCACTCCCTACGAGCAGTACTTC. Translation gives CNAMTSGTTPYEQYF.

The chain combines TRBV5-6 with TRBJ1-2; D ambiguous. Trimming removed 3 bases from V and 9 bases from J, with 12 bases in between. The CDR3 extends over 12 amino acids. Germline CDR1 is SGHDT and CDR2 is YYEEEE. The CDR3 sequence is CASSSEKSSYTF. For the CDR3, the DNA is TGTGCCAGCAGCTCCGAGAAATCTAGCTACACCTTC.

V and J are TRBV5-4 and TRBJ2-1; 9 bases map to TRBD2. The V and J ends lost 10 bases and 12 bases, in that order; junction bases with no gene match: 14. This CDR3 comprises 13 residues. Germline V gene data show CDR1 as SGHNT and CDR2 as YYREEE (reference sequence). The CDR3 sequence: CACSLDLAGVQFF. DNA of the CDR3: TGTGCCTGTAGCTTGGACTTAGCGGGGGTGCAGTTCTTC.

A word on this clonotype: A read error may account for a junction end that differs from germline. This chain uses TRBV6-2 or TRBV6-3 with TRBJ2-7; the D gene is possibly TRBD2 (5 bases). Germline V CDR1 and CDR2: MNHEY, SVGEGT. The CDR3 extends over 14 amino acids. The CDR3 reads CASSYHARGYEQYF. For the CDR3, the DNA is TGTGCAAGCAGTTACCACGCACGGGGCTACGAGCAGTACTTC.

The rearrangement uses TRBV6-2 or TRBV6-3 and TRBJ1-2, with D perhaps TRBD1 (5 bases). CDR1 and CDR2 from the germline V gene are MNHEY and SVGEGT. The CDR3 has 15 amino acids. The V end was cut by 0 bases, the J end by 6 bases, with 14 bases between. CDR3 in DNA: TGTGCCAGCAGTTACTCGGCACGGGGCAGCCATGGCTACACCTTC. Residues: CASSYSARGSHGYTF.

This clonotype showed up just a few times. This sequence may be a read error, since a much larger clone differs from it by one base. The chain couples TRBV7-9 to TRBJ2-7, with 7 bases aligning to TRBD1. This CDR3 is built from 14 residues. Germline V CDR1 and CDR2: SEHNR, FQNEAQ (reference sequence). Here the CDR3 DNA reads TGTGCCACCAGCTCCGGGACAGTTTCCTACGAGCAGTACTTC. It yields the protein CATSSGTVSYEQYF.

The gene calls are TRBV5-6 and TRBJ1-2, with 9 nucleotides matching TRBD1. Germline lookup yields CDR1 SGHDT and CDR2 YYEEEE. The CDR3 runs to 16 residues. CDR3 DNA sequence: TGTGTCAGTAGCGGCCGGACCGGGACAGGGACCTATGGCTACACCTTC. Translated: CVSSGRTGTGTYGYTF.

As regards this clonotype: In this CDR3 the conserved last residue, phenylalanine or tryptophan, is missing, so a read error is likely. No DNA is shown, since the ends of the CDR3 on it are uncertain; the CDR3 is the one TCRdb lists. The V call is TRBV7-2, the J call TRBJ2-1; the table's D call, TRBD2, has no DNA check behind it. The CDR3 is 17 amino acids long, termini counted. Looked up from germline, CDR1 is SGHTA and CDR2 is FQGNSA. CDR3 loop: CASSRREGSGGYNEHFS.

In the case of this clonotype: Relative to the germline gene, one junction end is altered; a read error may explain this. The chain is built from TRBV29-1 and TRBJ1-1, with D unclear. Germline assignment: CDR1 SQVTM and CDR2 ANQGSEA. The CDR3 sequence is 15 residues long. CDR3: CGVRAGWGMNTEAFF. For the CDR3, the DNA is TGCGGCGTTCGGGCGGGGTGGGGAATGAACACTGAAGCCTTCTTT. Filled out from reference TRBV29-1 and TRBJ1-1, the complete variable domain reads SAVISQKPSRDICQRGTSLTIQCQVDSQVTMMFWYRQQPGQSLTLIATANQGSEATYESGFVIDKFPISRPNLTFSTLTVSNMSPEDSSIYLCGVRAGWGMNTEAFFGQGTRLTVV.

This clonotype was found a few times. Germline is not matched at one junction end, which may reflect a read error. J is TRBJ2-3 and V is TRBV29-1; 11 bases agree with TRBD2. This CDR3 comprises 15 residues. The germline V gene has CDR1 SQVTM and CDR2 ANQGSEA. The CDR3 reads CSVARLAGRTDTQYF. The CDR3 bases are TGCAGTGTTGCAAGACTAGCGGGGCGCACAGATACGCAGTATTTT.